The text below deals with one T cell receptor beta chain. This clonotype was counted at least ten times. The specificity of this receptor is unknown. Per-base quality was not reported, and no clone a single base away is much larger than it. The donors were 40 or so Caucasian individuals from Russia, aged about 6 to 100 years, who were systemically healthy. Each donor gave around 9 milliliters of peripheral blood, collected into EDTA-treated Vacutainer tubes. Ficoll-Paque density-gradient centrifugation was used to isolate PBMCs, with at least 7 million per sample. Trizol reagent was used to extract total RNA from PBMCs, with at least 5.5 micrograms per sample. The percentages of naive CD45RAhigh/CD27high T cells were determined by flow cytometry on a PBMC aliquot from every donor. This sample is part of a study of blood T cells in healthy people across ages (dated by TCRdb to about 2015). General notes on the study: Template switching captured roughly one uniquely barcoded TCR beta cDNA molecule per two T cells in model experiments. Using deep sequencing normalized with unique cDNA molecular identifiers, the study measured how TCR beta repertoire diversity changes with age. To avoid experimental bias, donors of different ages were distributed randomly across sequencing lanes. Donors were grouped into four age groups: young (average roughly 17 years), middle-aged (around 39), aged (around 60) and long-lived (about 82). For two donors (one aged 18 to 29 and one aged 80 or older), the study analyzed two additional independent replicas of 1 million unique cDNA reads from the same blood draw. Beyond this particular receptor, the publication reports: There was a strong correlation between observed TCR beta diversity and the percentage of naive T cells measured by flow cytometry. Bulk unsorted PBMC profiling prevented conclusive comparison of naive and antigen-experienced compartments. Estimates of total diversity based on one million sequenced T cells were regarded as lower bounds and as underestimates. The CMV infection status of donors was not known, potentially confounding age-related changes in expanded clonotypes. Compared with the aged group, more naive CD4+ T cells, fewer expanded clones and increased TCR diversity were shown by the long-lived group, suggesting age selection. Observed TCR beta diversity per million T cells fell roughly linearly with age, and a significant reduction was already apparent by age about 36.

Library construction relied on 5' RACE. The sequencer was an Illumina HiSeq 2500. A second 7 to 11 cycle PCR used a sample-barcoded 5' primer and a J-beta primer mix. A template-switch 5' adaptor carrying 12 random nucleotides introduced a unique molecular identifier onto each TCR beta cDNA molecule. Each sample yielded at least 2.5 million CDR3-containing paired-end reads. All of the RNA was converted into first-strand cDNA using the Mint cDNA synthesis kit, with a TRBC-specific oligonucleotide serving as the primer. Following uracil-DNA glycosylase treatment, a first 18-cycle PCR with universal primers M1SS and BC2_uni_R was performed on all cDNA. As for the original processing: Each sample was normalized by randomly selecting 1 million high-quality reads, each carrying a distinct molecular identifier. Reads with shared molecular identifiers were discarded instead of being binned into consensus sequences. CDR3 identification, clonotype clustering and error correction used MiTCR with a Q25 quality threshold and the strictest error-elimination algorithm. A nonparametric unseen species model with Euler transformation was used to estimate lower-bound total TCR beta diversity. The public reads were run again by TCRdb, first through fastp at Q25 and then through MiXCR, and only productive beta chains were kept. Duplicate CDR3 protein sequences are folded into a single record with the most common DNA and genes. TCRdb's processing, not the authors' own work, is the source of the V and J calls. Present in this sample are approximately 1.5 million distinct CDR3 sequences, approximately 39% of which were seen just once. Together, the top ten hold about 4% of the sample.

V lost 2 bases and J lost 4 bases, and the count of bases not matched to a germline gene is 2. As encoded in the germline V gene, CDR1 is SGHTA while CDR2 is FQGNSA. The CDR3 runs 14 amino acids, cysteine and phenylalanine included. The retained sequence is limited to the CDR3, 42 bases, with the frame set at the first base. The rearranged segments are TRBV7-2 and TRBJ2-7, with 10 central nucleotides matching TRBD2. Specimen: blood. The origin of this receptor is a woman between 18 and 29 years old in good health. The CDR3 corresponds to CASSLSGRGYEQYF. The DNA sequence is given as TGTGCCAGCAGCTTAAGCGGGAGGGGGTACGAGCAGTACTTC.